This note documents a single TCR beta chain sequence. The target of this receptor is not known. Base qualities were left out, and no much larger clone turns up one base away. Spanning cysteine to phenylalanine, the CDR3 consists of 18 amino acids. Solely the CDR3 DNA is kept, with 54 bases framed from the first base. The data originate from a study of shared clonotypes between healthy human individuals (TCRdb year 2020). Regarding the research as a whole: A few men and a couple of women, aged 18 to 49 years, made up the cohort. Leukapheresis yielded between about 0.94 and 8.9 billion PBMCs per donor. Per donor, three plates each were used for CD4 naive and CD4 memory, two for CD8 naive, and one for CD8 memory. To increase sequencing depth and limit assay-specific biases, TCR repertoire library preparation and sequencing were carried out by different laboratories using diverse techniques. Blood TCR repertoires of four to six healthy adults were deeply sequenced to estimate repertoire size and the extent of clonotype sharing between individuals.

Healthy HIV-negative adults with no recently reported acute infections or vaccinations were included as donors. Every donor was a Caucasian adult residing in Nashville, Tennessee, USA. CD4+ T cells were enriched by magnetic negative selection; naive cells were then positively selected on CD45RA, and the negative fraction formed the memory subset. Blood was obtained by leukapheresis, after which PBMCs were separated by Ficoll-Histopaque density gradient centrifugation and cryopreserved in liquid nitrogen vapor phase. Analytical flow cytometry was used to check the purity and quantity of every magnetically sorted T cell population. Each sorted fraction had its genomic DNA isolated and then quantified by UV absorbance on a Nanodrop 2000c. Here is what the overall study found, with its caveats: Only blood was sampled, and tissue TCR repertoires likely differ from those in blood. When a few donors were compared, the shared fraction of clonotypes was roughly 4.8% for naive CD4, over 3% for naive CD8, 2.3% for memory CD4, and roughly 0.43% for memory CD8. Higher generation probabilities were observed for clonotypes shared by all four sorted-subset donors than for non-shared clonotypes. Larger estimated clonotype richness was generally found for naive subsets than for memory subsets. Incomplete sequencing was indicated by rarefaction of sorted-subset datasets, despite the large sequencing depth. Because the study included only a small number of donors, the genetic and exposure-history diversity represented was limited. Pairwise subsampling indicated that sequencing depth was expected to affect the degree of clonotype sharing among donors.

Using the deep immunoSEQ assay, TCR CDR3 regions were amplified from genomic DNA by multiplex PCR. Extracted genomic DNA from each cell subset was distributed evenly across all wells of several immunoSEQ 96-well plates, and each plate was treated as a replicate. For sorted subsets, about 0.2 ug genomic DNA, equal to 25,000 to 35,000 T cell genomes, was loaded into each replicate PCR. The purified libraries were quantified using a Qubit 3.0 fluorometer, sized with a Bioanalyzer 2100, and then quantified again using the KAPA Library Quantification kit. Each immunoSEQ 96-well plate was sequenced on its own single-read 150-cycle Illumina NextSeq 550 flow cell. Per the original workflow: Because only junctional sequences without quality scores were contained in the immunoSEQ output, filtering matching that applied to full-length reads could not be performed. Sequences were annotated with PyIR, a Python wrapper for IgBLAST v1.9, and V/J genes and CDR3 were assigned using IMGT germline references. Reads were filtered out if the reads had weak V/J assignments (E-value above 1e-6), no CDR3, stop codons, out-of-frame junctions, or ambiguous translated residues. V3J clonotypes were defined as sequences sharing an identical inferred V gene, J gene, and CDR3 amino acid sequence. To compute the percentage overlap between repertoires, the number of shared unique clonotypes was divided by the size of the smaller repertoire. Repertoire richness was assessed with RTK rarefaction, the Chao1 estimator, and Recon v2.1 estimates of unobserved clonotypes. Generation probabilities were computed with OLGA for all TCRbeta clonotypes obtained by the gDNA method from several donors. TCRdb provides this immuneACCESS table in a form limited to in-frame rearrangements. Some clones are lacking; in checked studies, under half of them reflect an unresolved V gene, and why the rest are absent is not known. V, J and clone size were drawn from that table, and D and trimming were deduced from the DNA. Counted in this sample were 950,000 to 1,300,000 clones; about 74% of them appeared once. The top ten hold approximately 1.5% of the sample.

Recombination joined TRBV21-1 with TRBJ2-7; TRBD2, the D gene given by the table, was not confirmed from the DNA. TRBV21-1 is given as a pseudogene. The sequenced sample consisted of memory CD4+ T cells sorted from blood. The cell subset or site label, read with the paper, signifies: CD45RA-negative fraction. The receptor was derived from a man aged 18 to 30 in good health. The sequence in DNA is TGTGCCAGCAGCAAAGAGAGGCGGCGAGCGGGAGTTATCTACGAGCAGTACTTC. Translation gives CASSKERRRAGVIYEQYF.